Described below is a single T cell receptor beta chain sequence and its context. The antigen it recognizes is unknown. No much larger clone is present one base from it, and per-base qualities are unavailable. The data derive from a study of CD8 T cells in Susac syndrome (dated by TCRdb to the late 2010s). With respect to the entire study: Among the Susac syndrome patients who were sequenced, clinically active disease was present in over 5 and clinical remission was observed in roughly eight. The study used repertoire sequencing to test whether antigen drove CD8+ T cell activation and differentiation in Susac syndrome. CD8+ T cell repertoire clonality was compared between approximately 12 healthy donors, roughly 14 Susac syndrome patients and roughly 15 multiple sclerosis patients. At blood withdrawal, Susac syndrome patients were either therapy-naive, taking corticosteroids (in some cases with IVIg as well), or taking IVIg alone.

The germline V gene specifies SGHRS as CDR1 and YFSETQ as CDR2. CDR3 length: 15 amino acids, cysteine to phenylalanine. Only the CDR3 portion is preserved as DNA: 45 bases, with reading frame beginning at the first base. Trimming takes 4 bases off V and 3 bases off J; junction bases not matched to a gene: 6. Peripheral blood CD8+ and CD4+ T cells from healthy donors, Susac syndrome patients and multiple sclerosis patients were profiled using high-throughput TCR beta sequencing. The Susac syndrome patients fulfilled recently defined diagnostic criteria for definite or probable disease. Bulk CD8+ and CD4+ T cells were purified by magnetic negative isolation, while CD8+ TEMRA cells were enriched using FACS. Blood was collected in EDTA tubes and processed within 24 hours, with PBMCs isolated through density gradient centrifugation. PBMCs intended for TCR sequencing were cryopreserved in liquid nitrogen and were subsequently thawed in a 37 degrees C water bath. The sorted or isolated CD4+, CD8+ and CD8+ TEMRA cells reached a purity of at least 90%.

Summary of the overall study and its limitations: Clonal expansion was seen in Susac syndrome CD8+ repertoires, peaking in CD8+ TEMRA cells and being greater in clinically active patients than in remitting ones. Looking at Susac-specific public clones, the researchers identified fewer than 20 in the total CD8+ repertoire and roughly five in the CD8+ TEMRA repertoire. The TCR sequencing and HLA analysis was acknowledged to have included a relatively small number of individuals.

RNA was extracted using the RNeasy kit, and roughly 0.5 to 1 microgram was reverse transcribed with random hexamers. TCR beta CDR3 regions were amplified with the immunoSEQ multiplex PCR assay covering 54 Vbeta and 13 Jbeta segments. PCR amplification bias was corrected by using a synthetic template baseline for primer optimization and computational correction. Regarding the original processing steps: Reads were annotated to V, D and J genes per IMGT and analyzed with immunoSEQ Analyzer, keeping only productive sequences. Clonality was calculated as one minus the Shannon entropy normalized by log2 of the number of productive unique sequences. Public and private clones were assessed among the 100 most prevalent clones of each patient and control. Clones were defined as Susac-specific if absent from the healthy and MS cohorts, from 900 to 1,300 published viral clones and from other ImmuneACCESS disease sequences. TCRdb applied fastp at Q25 and MiXCR to the public reads, then kept only in-frame beta chains. Rows are combined by CDR3 protein, so each entry shows the most common genes and DNA. The V and J calls were determined by TCRdb, not by the authors. The sample table records tens of thousands of distinct CDR3 sequences; 90% to 95% of these occur just once. The ten largest clones take up 0.35% to 0.55% of the sample.

This TCR was recovered from a human donor with Susac syndrome. Sequences were obtained from CD8+ T cells from PBMCs. The sequence links TRBV5-1 to TRBJ2-7; a stretch of 11 junction bases matches TRBD1. Here the CDR3 is given as CASSQPGQGVYEQYF. In nucleotides, the sequence is TGCGCCAGCAGCCAGCCGGGACAGGGGGTCTACGAGCAGTACTTC.